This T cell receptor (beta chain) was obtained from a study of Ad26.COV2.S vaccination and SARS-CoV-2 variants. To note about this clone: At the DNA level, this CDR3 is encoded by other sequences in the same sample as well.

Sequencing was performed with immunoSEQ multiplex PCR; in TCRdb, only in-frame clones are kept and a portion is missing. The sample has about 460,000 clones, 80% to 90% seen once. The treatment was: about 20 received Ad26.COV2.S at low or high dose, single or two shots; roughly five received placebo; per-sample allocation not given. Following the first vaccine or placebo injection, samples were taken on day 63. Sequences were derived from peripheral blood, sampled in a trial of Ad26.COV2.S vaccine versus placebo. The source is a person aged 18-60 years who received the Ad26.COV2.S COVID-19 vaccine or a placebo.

The CDR3: CASSIAGNSYEQYF. The CDR3 coding sequence is TGTGCCAGTAGTATAGCTGGCAACTCCTACGAGCAGTACTTC. The chain recombines TRBV19 with TRBJ2-7, with no clear D. The CDR3 is 14 residues long. CDR1 LNHDA and CDR2 SQIVND come from the germline V gene (reference sequence). V dropped 1 base and J dropped 0 bases, with 7 bases sitting between them. The full variable domain, completed using reference TRBV19 and TRBJ2-7, is DGGITQSPKYLFRKEGQNVTLSCEQNLNHDAMYWYRQDPGQGLRLIYYSQIVNDFQKGDIAEGYSVSREKKESFPLTVTSAQKNPTAFYLCASSIAGNSYEQYFGPGTRLTVT.